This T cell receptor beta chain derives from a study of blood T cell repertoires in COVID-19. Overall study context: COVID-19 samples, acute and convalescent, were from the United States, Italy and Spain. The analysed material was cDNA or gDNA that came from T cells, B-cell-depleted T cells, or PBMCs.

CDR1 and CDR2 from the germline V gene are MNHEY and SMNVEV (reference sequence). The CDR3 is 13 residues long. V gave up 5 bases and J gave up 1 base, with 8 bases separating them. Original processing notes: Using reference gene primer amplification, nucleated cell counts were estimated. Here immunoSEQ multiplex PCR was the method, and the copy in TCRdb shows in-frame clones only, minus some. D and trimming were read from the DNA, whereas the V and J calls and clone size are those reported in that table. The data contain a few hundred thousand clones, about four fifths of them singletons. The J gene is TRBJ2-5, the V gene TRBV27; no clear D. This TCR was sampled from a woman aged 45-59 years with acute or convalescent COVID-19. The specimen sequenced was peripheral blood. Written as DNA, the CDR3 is TGTGCCAGCAGTAGTACAGTCCAAGAGACCCAGTACTTC. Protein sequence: CASSSTVQETQYF.